These 25 T cell receptor beta chains were all obtained from the same sample, sequenced in a study of T cells in Graves' hyperthyroidism and ophthalmopathy. RNA transcripts served as the template for amplifying TCR beta CDR3 regions. An initial round of RT-PCR targeting the TCR CDR3 relied on the HTBI primer set. A single record per CDR3 protein comes from TCRdb applying MiXCR to the multiplex PCR reads. The sample holds approximately 690,000 distinct CDR3 sequences, about a fifth seen once. Sequenced material: blood. The receptor set was obtained from a man in his thirties or forties with Graves' ophthalmopathy.

As concerns this clonotype: A single base separates this from a much larger clone, so it may be a read error. The chain couples TRBV28 to TRBJ2-7; D gene uncertain. Germline CDR1 reads MDHEN; CDR2 reads SYDVKM. Trimming cost V 8 bases and J 0 bases, with 14 bases left between them. The CDR3 has 14 amino acids. The CDR3 is CASGPLWSSYEQYF. The CDR3 region has the DNA TGTGCCAGCGGACCGCTCTGGTCCTCCTACGAGCAGTACTTC.

This clonotype was picked up many times. This rearrangement joins TRBV28 to TRBJ1-2, with a weak D call TRBD1 (6 bases). The ends were cut back, 5 bases at V and 1 base at J, with 14 bases in the middle. The CDR3 spans 15 residues. CDR1 and CDR2 from the germline V gene are MDHEN and SYDVKM. CDR3 in DNA: TGTGCCAGCAGTCAAGGACAGACAGTTAACTATGGCTACACCTTC. Translating gives CASSQGQTVNYGYTF.

This clonotype was seen a few times. V is TRBV29-1 and J is TRBJ2-1, with 8 bases aligning to TRBD1. The trim removed 3 bases at V and 4 bases at J, leaving 5 bases unmatched. CDR1 is SQVTM, CDR2 ANQGSEA, per germline. This CDR3 is 14 amino acids long. The CDR3 DNA reads as TGCAGCGTTGAGGGGGACAGGTCTTACAATGAGCAGTTCTTC. Translating gives CSVEGDRSYNEQFF.

The rearrangement joins TRBV27 to TRBJ1-4; no clear D. The CDR3 has 14 residues. Per germline, CDR1 MNHEY and CDR2 SMNVEV (reference sequence). V was trimmed by 1 base and J by 8 bases, leaving 11 bases between them. CDR3 sequence reads: CASSLLGAEEKLFF. Written as DNA, the CDR3 is TGTGCCAGCAGTTTATTGGGCGCAGAAGAAAAACTGTTTTTT.

This clonotype was counted between two and nine times. The chain employs TRBV4-1 and TRBJ2-7; 11 bases match TRBD1. Germline loops: CDR1 MGHRA, CDR2 YSYEKL. V shed 3 bases and J 3 bases; nucleotides not matched to a gene: 16. This CDR3 region has 19 residues. The CDR3 sequence is CASSQDRGRGVITNYEQYF. In DNA form, the CDR3 reads TGCGCCAGCAGCCAGGACAGGGGGCGCGGAGTTATAACGAACTACGAGCAGTACTTC.

This chain links TRBV20-1 with TRBJ2-3; D gene ambiguous. Germline V lookup: CDR1 DFQATT, CDR2 SNEGSKA (reference sequence). There are 14 residues in the CDR3. V gave up 6 bases and J gave up 4 bases, with 17 bases separating them. The CDR3 spells CSAHGLVTADTQYF. The CDR3 DNA sequence: TGCAGTGCCCACGGGCTAGTCACGGCAGATACGCAGTATTTT.

In its sample, this clonotype was seen a few times. The CDR3: CASRRQGAFNSPLHF. CDR3 coding DNA: TGTGCCAGCAGACGACAGGGGGCTTTCAATTCACCCCTCCACTTT. The chain has TRBV12-3 or TRBV12-4 and TRBJ1-6, with TRBD1 matching over 10 bases. The CDR3 consists of 15 residues. The V segment lost 6 bases and the J segment 7 bases; nucleotides outside the gene matches: 6.

The sample holds a few counts of this clonotype. The chain uses TRBV29-1 and TRBJ1-2; D might be TRBD1 (5 bases). The CDR3 loop spans 13 amino acids. Germline V gene data show CDR1 as SQVTM and CDR2 as ANQGSEA. The ends were cut back, 4 bases at V and 8 bases at J, with 17 bases in the middle. DNA of the CDR3: TGCAGCGTTGTTCACGAGGGGTATCGGGGCTACACCTTC. It is translated as CSVVHEGYRGYTF.

The chain combines TRBV28 with TRBJ1-5, with a weak D call TRBD1 (5 bases). Germline V gene lookup returns CDR1 MDHEN and CDR2 SYDVKM. This CDR3 comprises 13 residues. With 11 bases removed from V and 4 bases from J, the gap between germline ends came to 15 bases. CDR3 DNA sequence: TGTGCCGTCGGGGCCCTTAGGAATCAGCCCCAGCATTTT. Translation gives CAVGALRNQPQHF.

The gene calls are TRBV29-1 and TRBJ2-7, with 14 positions matching TRBD2. In germline, CDR1 is SQVTM, CDR2 ANQGSEA. Trimming took 3 bases from V and 5 from J; bases not matched to a gene: 6. This CDR3 has 15 amino acids. The DNA of the CDR3 is TGCAGCGTTGAGGGACTAGCGGGAGCCCTTAACGAGCAGTACTTC. Encoded protein: CSVEGLAGALNEQYF.

This clonotype was seen more than once but under ten times. The chain links TRBV29-1 to TRBJ2-5; no reliable D call. The germline V and J ends were trimmed by 2 bases and 4 bases, with 11 bases remaining between them. Germline CDR1 is SQVTM and CDR2 is ANQGSEA. The CDR3 length is 13 residues. The CDR3 bases are TGCAGCGTTGAACCACCGCCCGGAGAGACCCAGTACTTC. It specifies CSVEPPPGETQYF. The entire variable domain, with the rest obtained from reference TRBV29-1 and TRBJ2-5, is as follows: SAVISQKPSRDICQRGTSLTIQCQVDSQVTMMFWYRQQPGQSLTLIATANQGSEATYESGFVIDKFPISRPNLTFSTLTVSNMSPEDSSIYLCSVEPPPGETQYFGPGTRLLVL.

This clonotype has a count of ten or more. V gene TRBV12-3 or TRBV12-4 combines with J gene TRBJ2-5; D might be TRBD1 (5 bases). This CDR3 contains 13 residues. Trimming took 4 bases from V and 4 from J, leaving 10 bases between them. The CDR3 loop reads CASSWGRAETQYF. The CDR3 nucleotides are TGTGCCAGCAGTTGGGGCAGGGCAGAGACCCAGTACTTC.

The V and J genes are TRBV20-1 and TRBJ2-3; 8 nucleotides align to TRBD2. This CDR3 region has 15 residues. The germline gives CDR1 DFQATT, CDR2 SNEGSKA (reference sequence). With V trimmed by 4 bases and J by 3 bases, 9 bases remained unmatched. The DNA for the CDR3 is TGCAGTGCTACCCAGGAAGTAGCGGGAACAGATACGCAGTATTTT. It specifies CSATQEVAGTDTQYF.

In its sample, this clonotype was seen many times. In DNA, the CDR3 is TGTGCCAGCAGCTTATATAGCGACAGATCAGAGACCCAGTACTTC. This gives the protein CASSLYSDRSETQYF. The rearrangement links TRBV7-2 to TRBJ2-5; D might be TRBD1 or TRBD2, each matching 5 bases. Per the germline V gene, CDR1 is SGHTA and CDR2 is FQGNSA. V was trimmed by 2 bases and J by 4 bases, leaving 14 bases between them. CDR3 size: 15 residues.

This clonotype appeared a few times. V and J are TRBV10-3 and TRBJ2-7; no definite D call. V lost 2 bases to trimming and J lost 5 bases, with 4 bases between them. This CDR3 has 11 residues. Germline lookup yields CDR1 ENHRY and CDR2 SYGVKD. The chain's CDR3 is CAISERNEQYF. In DNA, the CDR3 is TGTGCCATCAGTGAGCGTAACGAGCAGTACTTC.

The V gene is TRBV12-3 or TRBV12-4, the J gene TRBJ2-3; D unresolved. Trimming removed 8 bases from V and 6 bases from J, with 9 bases in between. This CDR3 comprises 11 residues. The CDR3 nucleotides read TGTGCCAGCTATCGAACCGATACGCAGTATTTT. It yields the protein CASYRTDTQYF.

This clonotype showed up many times. The chain combines TRBV30 with TRBJ1-1; 8 nucleotides line up with TRBD1. Germline CDR1 and CDR2: GTSNPN and SVGIG (reference sequence). V lost 3 bases to trimming and J lost 4 bases; unmatched junction nucleotides: 7. The CDR3 totals 14 residues. CDR3 DNA: TGTGCCTGGAGAAGCAGGGGGCTGGCCACTGAAGCTTTCTTT. Amino acids: CAWRSRGLATEAFF.

This rearrangement joins TRBV10-1 to TRBJ2-3; 11 bases line up with TRBD2. The CDR3 runs to 16 residues. CDR1 WNHNN and CDR2 SYGVQD come from the germline V gene (reference sequence). V trimming: 8 bases; J trimming: 2 bases; junction bases outside the gene matches: 9. CDR3 sequence reads: CASSDTLAGDTDTQYF. The CDR3 DNA reads as TGCGCCAGCTCGGATACACTAGCGGGAGACACAGATACGCAGTATTTT.

The chain combines TRBV6-2 or TRBV6-3 with TRBJ2-3, with 8 bases lining up with TRBD1. Looked up from germline, CDR1 is MNHEY and CDR2 is SVGEGT. The junction had 5 bases not matched to a gene; V was cut back by 2 bases and J by 4 bases. This CDR3 comprises 15 residues. In DNA form, the CDR3 reads TGTGCCAGCAGTTACCCGCAGGGGGCTGCAGATACGCAGTATTTT. This gives the protein CASSYPQGAADTQYF.

This chain joins TRBV7-9 and TRBJ1-4; no clear D gene. CDR1 is SEHNR, CDR2 FQNEAQ, per germline (reference sequence). This CDR3 is 15 amino acids long. V lost 2 bases and J 5 bases, leaving 12 bases between the germline ends. The CDR3 here is CASSLYNALNEKLFF. The CDR3 DNA sequence: TGTGCCAGCAGCTTATATAACGCCTTAAATGAAAAACTGTTTTTT.

This clonotype was found a few times. The chain recombines TRBV12-3 or TRBV12-4 with TRBJ1-2; a possible D gene is TRBD1 (5 bases). The CDR3 extends over 14 amino acids. Trimming removed 3 bases from V and 4 bases from J, with 12 bases in between. The CDR3 loop is CASSFGRESYGYTF. The CDR3 region has the DNA TGTGCCAGCAGTTTTGGCAGGGAATCCTATGGCTACACCTTC.

Concerning this clonotype itself: One junction end does not reproduce the germline sequence, and a read error may be involved. The chain employs TRBV28 and TRBJ2-7; 7 bases line up with TRBD1. CDR1 and CDR2 from the germline V gene are MDHEN and SYDVKM. This CDR3 region has 13 residues. The CDR3 nucleotides are TGTGCCAGCAATTTAGGGACAGCCTACGAGCAGTACTTC. Translated: CASNLGTAYEQYF.

J is TRBJ2-7 and V is TRBV20-1; D might be TRBD2 (6 bases). Trimming removed 5 bases from V and 7 bases from J, with 21 bases in between. CDR3 length equals 14 residues. Per the germline V gene, CDR1 is DFQATT and CDR2 is SNEGSKA (reference sequence). The CDR3 loop reads CSAANTLGGREQYF. The CDR3 coding sequence is TGCAGTGCTGCTAATACTCTAGGAGGGAGGGAGCAGTACTTC.

This clonotype was observed at least ten times. This chain links TRBV6-1 with TRBJ1-4; D not resolved. Germline loops: CDR1 MNHNS, CDR2 SASEGT. CDR3 size: 15 residues. V lost 5 bases to trimming and J lost 6 bases, with 16 bases between them. DNA for the CDR3: TGTGCCAGCAGTCAACGAATCGGAGGGCATGAAAAACTGTTTTTT. It codes for CASSQRIGGHEKLFF.

This clonotype occurred a few times. The genes are TRBV6-5 and TRBJ1-1; D call uncertain. The CDR3 has 15 residues. Trimming took 0 bases from V and 3 from J, leaving 11 bases between them. CDR1 MNHEY and CDR2 SVGAGI come from the germline V gene. The chain's CDR3 is CASSYSLGRDTEAFF. CDR3 nucleotides: TGTGCCAGCAGTTACTCTCTGGGAAGGGACACTGAAGCTTTCTTT.